This T cell receptor (beta chain) is from a study of persistence of HIV-infected CD4 T cells. Study conclusions and caveats: Degenerate expanded CDR3beta sequences were enriched among CMV- and Gag-responding cells.

V was cut by 5 bases and J by 3 bases, with 13 bases left in between. CDR1 is LNHDA and CDR2 is SQIVND in the germline V gene (reference sequence). This CDR3 comprises 14 residues. Sequencing used immunoSEQ version 4 in survey mode. Each sample used up to 1 ug genomic DNA diluted to around 9.5 ng/uL. Data came from immunoSEQ multiplex PCR; TCRdb stores just in-frame clones and leaves some out. The sample consists of roughly 34,000 clones, 82% of them appearing once. The table lists this clone with a count of one. Antigen unknown. The stimulus was lysate of CMV-infected fibroblasts, approximately 9.6 ug/mL. Sorted nonresponding memory CD4+ T cells were CD40L-negative, CD69-negative, CD45RO-high. Donors had CD4+ T cell counts above 400 cells/uL and were CMV-seropositive. PBMCs were depleted of CD8+ T cells before stimulation.

The source was CD4+ T cells sorted from PBMCs after 18-hour stimulation, collected from a patient who received antiretroviral therapy. This sequence originates from an adult woman with HIV who was CMV-seropositive. The V call is TRBV19, the J call TRBJ1-1, with D maybe TRBD1 (5 bases). This CDR3 is CASSYRTRDTEAFF. As DNA, the CDR3 is TGTGCCAGTAGTTACAGGACCCGAGACACTGAAGCTTTCTTT.